This T cell receptor (beta chain) was found in a study of breast tumors, draining lymph nodes, adjacent tissues. Findings and limits, study-wide: The lymph node origin of tumor T cells was framed as consistent with a hypothesis, not demonstrated. Tumor repertoires ranked between lymph nodes and nontumor tissue in diversity, with V and J gene preferences.

TCRdb reprocessed the multiplex PCR reads with MiXCR, giving one entry per CDR3 protein. The data show some 49,000 distinct CDR3 sequences, under 30% seen once. CDR1 SGHRS and CDR2 YFSETQ come from the germline V gene. The junction had 6 bases not matched to a gene; V was cut back by 3 bases and J by 1 base. CDR3 length equals 17 residues. This clonotype was found many times. Its antigen is unknown. The chain joins TRBV5-1 to TRBJ2-2; 10 nucleotides line up with TRBD2. The clonotype comes from a female donor with breast cancer. Some clones in this sample may be carry-over from other donors' samples. Sequenced: breast tumor tissue. The CDR3 reads CASSSTSGVLNTGELFF. The CDR3 DNA reads as TGCGCCAGCAGCTCAACTAGCGGGGTACTGAACACCGGGGAGCTGTTTTTT.